This note documents a single T cell receptor beta chain sequence. The antigen is not known. The entry originates in a study of T cell responses to AZD1222 COVID-19 vaccine. General study findings and limits: Repertoire samples came only from after the peak T cell response.

The method was immunoSEQ multiplex PCR; TCRdb's version includes in-frame clones alone and lacks a portion of them. The profile shows under 150,000 clones, around nine tenths of them singletons. In germline, CDR1 is MNHEY, CDR2 SMNVEV (reference sequence). V gave up 0 bases and J gave up 1 base, with 7 bases separating them. The CDR3 totals 15 residues. The chain links TRBV27 to TRBJ2-1; a possible D gene is TRBD2 (6 bases). Sequenced here: peripheral blood, sampled on day 0 of AZD1222 vaccination. This clonotype was obtained from an adult in good health. Written as DNA, the CDR3 is TGTGCCAGCAGTTTATCGGCGGGATCCTACAATGAGCAGTTCTTC. Residues: CASSLSAGSYNEQFF.